One TCR beta chain is described in this entry. The germline CDR1 and CDR2 sequences are SGHRS and YFSETQ. The CDR3 length is 15 residues. The J segment lost 1 base and the V segment lost 8 bases, leaving 9 bases of the junction unmatched. The sample belongs to a study of blood T cell repertoires in COVID-19. On the study more broadly: Material from acute and convalescent COVID-19 was sourced from the United States, Italy and Spain.

In the source study's methods: It was from reference gene primer amplification that nucleated cell counts were estimated. This table comes from immunoSEQ multiplex PCR, and its TCRdb copy is limited to in-frame clones, with some not included. V and J calls and clone size come straight from that table; D and trimming were deduced from the DNA. This table has some 150,000 clones, 87% appearing once. The receptor was isolated from a man aged 18 to 30 with active or convalescent COVID-19. The sequencing input was peripheral blood. This chain links TRBV5-1 with TRBJ1-1; 9 bases align to TRBD1. The CDR3 protein is CASTPGQGRNTEAFF. The CDR3 DNA is TGCGCCAGTACACCGGGACAGGGTAGGAACACTGAAGCTTTCTTT.